This entry describes one T cell receptor (beta chain). Its target is not known. The data belong to a study of T cell responses to AZD1222 COVID-19 vaccine. Sequencing used immunoSEQ multiplex PCR; TCRdb keeps in-frame clones, though not all of them. Found here are over 120,000 clones, about 91% of them singletons; the top ten hold 3% to 4.5%. The germline V gene encodes CDR1 SGDLS and CDR2 YYNGEE. J gave up 0 bases and V 4 bases, and 10 bases lay outside the gene matches. The CDR3 covers 17 residues. Study-wide findings and caveats: It was only after the peak T cell response that any repertoires were sampled. Among those given AZD1222, only five to seven were seropositive at baseline.

This receptor was taken from an adult who received the AZD1222 COVID-19 vaccine. V gene TRBV9 combines with J gene TRBJ2-1; 7 bases align to TRBD1. Here the sequenced sample was peripheral blood, taken 28 days after the second AZD1222 dose. The CDR3 coding sequence is TGTGCCAGCAGCAACCGGCCCGGGGACAGCTCCTACAATGAGCAGTTCTTC. Amino acid sequence: CASSNRPGDSSYNEQFF.